This T cell receptor beta chain was recorded in a study of T-cell memory formation after mild COVID-19. The CDR3 length is 12 residues. Germline values: CDR1 LGHDT, CDR2 YNNKEL (reference sequence). V was cut by 1 base and J by 4 bases, with 4 bases left in between. MiXCR was run by TCRdb on the 5' RACE reads, yielding one entry per CDR3 protein. The table has fewer than 550,000 distinct CDR3 sequences, around 20% seen once. This clonotype appeared a few times. This sequence originates from an adult woman who had mild COVID-19 (a few samples of this study predate the infection). Cell type and time point are not known. This sequence joins TRBV3-1 and TRBJ1-2, with D unresolved. What was sequenced was PBMCs or a T cell subset sorted from them (not recorded which). The CDR3 DNA reads as TGTGCCAGCAGCCAAGTGACCTATGGCTACACCTTC. This codes for CASSQVTYGYTF.